This is a list of T cell receptor beta chains from one sample in a study of blood T cell repertoires in COVID-19. Only in-frame clones appear in the TCRdb table, and some are missing; sequencing was by immunoSEQ multiplex PCR. The table records roughly 400,000 clones, roughly 91% of them present only once. The sequencing sample was made of PBMCs or T cells enriched from blood (not recorded which). These receptors originate from a young man who had recovered from COVID-19. CDR3s include the opening cysteine and the closing phenylalanine or tryptophan. Each record gives: D gene, V gene, clone size, J gene, CDR3 protein, CDR3 DNA. The D gene is left open where the match is weak. The size of a clone is reported for some rows only, either as once, few or many, or as a class for expanded clones.

D gene: TRBD1
V gene: TRBV3-1/TRBV3-2
clone size: .
J gene: TRBJ1-1
CDR3 protein: CASSAGTGRTEAFF
CDR3 DNA: TGTGCCAGCAGCGCCGGGACAGGGAGGACTGAAGCTTTCTTT

D gene: TRBD1
V gene: TRBV4-1
clone size: .
J gene: TRBJ1-4
CDR3 protein: CASSGPGTDEKLFF
CDR3 DNA: TGCGCCAGCAGCGGACCCGGGACAGATGAAAAACTGTTTTTT

D gene: .
V gene: TRBV13
clone size: .
J gene: TRBJ1-1
CDR3 protein: CASSSGMTPTEAFF
CDR3 DNA: TGTGCCAGCAGCTCCGGGATGACCCCCACTGAAGCTTTCTTT

D gene: .
V gene: TRBV27
clone size: .
J gene: TRBJ1-5
CDR3 protein: CASSLQGNQPQHF
CDR3 DNA: TGTGCCAGCAGTTTGCAGGGCAATCAGCCCCAGCATTTT

D gene: .
V gene: TRBV6-6
clone size: .
J gene: TRBJ1-3
CDR3 protein: CASRRSQGSSGNTIYF
CDR3 DNA: TGTGCCAGCAGGCGATCTCAGGGTTCCTCTGGAAACACCATATATTTT

D gene: .
V gene: TRBV9
clone size: .
J gene: TRBJ2-1
CDR3 protein: CASSVSVRVGDEQFF
CDR3 DNA: TGTGCCAGCAGCGTATCAGTCAGGGTAGGCGATGAGCAGTTCTTC

D gene: .
V gene: TRBV19
clone size: .
J gene: TRBJ1-1
CDR3 protein: CASSIDLWAASNTEAFF
CDR3 DNA: TGTGCCAGTAGTATAGATCTATGGGCAGCCTCGAACACTGAAGCTTTCTTT

D gene: .
V gene: TRBV9
clone size: .
J gene: TRBJ2-3
CDR3 protein: CASSALATDTQYF
CDR3 DNA: TGTGCCAGCAGCGCACTAGCCACAGATACGCAGTATTTT

D gene: TRBD2
V gene: TRBV9
clone size: .
J gene: TRBJ2-7
CDR3 protein: CASSGDSGRADEQYF
CDR3 DNA: TGTGCCAGCAGCGGGGATAGCGGGAGGGCCGACGAGCAGTACTTC

D gene: TRBD2
V gene: TRBV28
clone size: .
J gene: TRBJ2-2
CDR3 protein: CASSFVLAGVNTGELFF
CDR3 DNA: TGTGCCAGCAGTTTCGTGCTAGCGGGAGTGAACACCGGGGAGCTGTTTTTT

D gene: .
V gene: TRBV11-3
clone size: .
J gene: TRBJ2-5
CDR3 protein: CASSLYSQETQYF
CDR3 DNA: TGTGCCAGCAGCTTATACAGTCAAGAGACCCAGTACTTC

D gene: TRBD2
V gene: TRBV27
clone size: once
J gene: TRBJ2-7
CDR3 protein: CASSLSIDPPGTSRIRSYEQYF
CDR3 DNA: TGTGCCAGCAGTTTATCGATCGACCCCCCCGGGACTAGCCGAATACGGTCCTACGAGCAGTACTTC